This TCR beta chain was identified during a study of blood T cell repertoires in COVID-19. Source study methods: Estimates of nucleated cell counts were drawn from the amplification of reference gene primers. Here immunoSEQ multiplex PCR was the method, and the copy in TCRdb shows in-frame clones only, minus some. The V and J calls and clone size were taken over from that table, and D and trimming were inferred from the DNA. The top ten hold 9.5% to 15% of the sample, which has 60,000 to 85,000 clones, approximately 84% seen once. Sequencing was done on a sample of peripheral blood. The source is a human donor in a cohort sampled during active COVID-19.

CDR3 residues: CASGGYSNQPQHF. In nucleotides, the CDR3 is TGTGCCAGCGGGGGGTATAGCAATCAGCCCCAGCATTTT. The V call is TRBV2, the J call TRBJ1-5, with D possibly matching TRBD1 (5 bases). Trimming shortened V by 8 bases and J by 0 bases, and 8 bases separated the two germline ends. This CDR3 spans 13 amino acids. Germline V gene data show CDR1 as SNHLY and CDR2 as FYNNEI. Together with reference TRBV2 and TRBJ1-5, the CDR3 gives the full variable domain: EPEVTQTPSHQVTQMGQEVILRCVPISNHLYFYWYRQILGQKVEFLVSFYNNEISEKSEIFDDQFSVERPDGSNFTLKIRSTKLEDSAMYFCASGGYSNQPQHFGDGTRLSIL.